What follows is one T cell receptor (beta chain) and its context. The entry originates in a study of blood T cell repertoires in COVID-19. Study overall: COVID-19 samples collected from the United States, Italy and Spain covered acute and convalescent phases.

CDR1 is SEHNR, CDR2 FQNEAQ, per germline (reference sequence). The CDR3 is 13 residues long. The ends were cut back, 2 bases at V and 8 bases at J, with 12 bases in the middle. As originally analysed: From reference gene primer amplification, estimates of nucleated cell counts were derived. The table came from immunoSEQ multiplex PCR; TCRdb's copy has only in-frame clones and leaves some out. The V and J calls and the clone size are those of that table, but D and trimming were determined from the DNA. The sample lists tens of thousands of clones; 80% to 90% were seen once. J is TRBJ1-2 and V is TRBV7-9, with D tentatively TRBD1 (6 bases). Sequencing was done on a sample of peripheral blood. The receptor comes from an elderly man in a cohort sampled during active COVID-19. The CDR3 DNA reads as TGTGCCAGCAGCTTAAACGGGGGGCAAGGCTACACCTTC. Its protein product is CASSLNGGQGYTF.